Below are 10 T cell receptor beta chains sequenced from a single sample in a study of T cells in Graves' hyperthyroidism and ophthalmopathy. RNA transcripts served as the template for amplifying TCR beta CDR3 regions. Carried out on the TCR CDR3, a first-round RT-PCR used the HTBI primer set. TCRdb independently ran MiXCR on the multiplex PCR reads; one entry per CDR3 protein. The table has some 570,000 distinct CDR3 sequences, roughly 17% seen once; the top ten hold 15% to 20%. The sample comprised blood. The receptors here all came from a woman under 30 with Graves' ophthalmopathy.

The chain couples TRBV12-3 or TRBV12-4 to TRBJ2-7, with no clear D. The CDR3 is made up of 12 amino acids. Trimming shortened V by 3 bases and J by 4 bases, and 7 bases separated the two germline ends. The CDR3 DNA is TGTGCCAGCAGTTTCCTCATATACGAGCAGTACTTC. Protein: CASSFLIYEQYF.

This clonotype was counted at least ten times. The chain links TRBV7-8 to TRBJ1-2; no clear D gene. This CDR3 is 13 amino acids long. V dropped 5 bases and J dropped 1 base, with 8 bases sitting between them. The germline CDR1 and CDR2 sequences are SGHVS and FQNEAQ. The CDR3 DNA follows: TGTGCCAGCAGCACCGGCGATAACTATGGCTACACCTTC. Residues: CASSTGDNYGYTF.

This clonotype came up many times. The rearrangement joins TRBV30 to TRBJ2-5, with D possibly TRBD2 on 6 matching bases. CDR1 GTSNPN and CDR2 SVGIG come from the germline V gene (reference sequence). Trimming left V 5 bases short and J 2 bases short, with 6 bases between. The CDR3 runs 11 residues. CDR3 bases: TGTGCCTGGGGAGGGCAAGAGACCCAGTACTTC. It specifies CAWGGQETQYF.

Many counts were recorded for this clonotype. This chain joins TRBV7-3 and TRBJ2-1, with D possibly TRBD2 on 5 matching bases. Germline V CDR1 and CDR2: SGHTA, FQGTGA. The CDR3 length is 14 residues. The ends were cut back, 0 bases at V and 5 bases at J, with 8 bases in the middle. The CDR3 loop reads CASSLTGGHNEQFF. The CDR3 DNA reads as TGTGCCAGCAGCTTAACTGGCGGGCACAATGAGCAGTTCTTC.

A remark on this clonotype: Being one base from a much bigger clone, this may be a read error. J is TRBJ2-5 and V is TRBV6-2 or TRBV6-3; TRBD2 is a possible D gene (6 bases). The CDR3 runs 11 residues. V was shortened by 5 bases and J by 9 bases, with 10 bases between the two germline ends. CDR1 is MNHEY, CDR2 SVGEGT, per germline. The CDR3 reads CASSGGPAQYF. The CDR3 nucleotides are TGTGCCAGCAGTGGAGGGCCGGCCCAGTACTTC.

Many counts were recorded for this clonotype. The chain is built from TRBV13 and TRBJ2-7; 9 bases agree with TRBD2. The CDR3 extends over 14 amino acids. Trimming took 3 bases from V and 7 from J; bases not matched to a gene: 7. Germline V gene data show CDR1 as PRHDT and CDR2 as FYEKMQ (reference sequence). CDR3 sequence reads: CASSFSSGSREQYF. The CDR3 bases are TGTGCCAGCAGCTTTAGTAGCGGGAGTCGTGAGCAGTACTTC.

The table lists this clonotype with many counts. The J gene is TRBJ2-5, the V gene TRBV6-2 or TRBV6-3; D is unresolved. Germline values: CDR1 MNHEY, CDR2 SVGEGT. The CDR3 spans 14 residues. Trimming cost V 6 bases and J 0 bases, with 11 bases left between them. The CDR3 sequence is CASSPVPYQETQYF. The CDR3 DNA is TGTGCCAGCAGCCCGGTCCCGTACCAAGAGACCCAGTACTTC.

Note on this clonotype: A much bigger clone sits one base away, suggesting this may be a read error. The CDR3 here is CAGSTRETEAFF. DNA for the CDR3: TGTGCCGGCAGCACTCGGGAGACTGAAGCTTTCTTT. The chain recombines TRBV28 with TRBJ1-1; D unclear. The CDR3 loop spans 12 amino acids. In germline, CDR1 is MDHEN, CDR2 SYDVKM.

As regards this clonotype: Mismatch with germline at one junction end may stem from a read error. This rearrangement joins TRBV10-3 to TRBJ2-3; 10 nucleotides match TRBD2. The CDR3 consists of 15 residues. Germline V gives CDR1 ENHRY, CDR2 SYGVKD. The CDR3 DNA sequence: TGTGCCATCAGTTTAGCGGGGGGCAACACAGATACGCATTATTTT. It encodes CAISLAGGNTDTHYF.

This clonotype was seen only once. V usage is TRBV28 and J usage is TRBJ1-2, with D maybe TRBD1 (6 bases). Trimming removed 5 bases from V and 7 bases from J, with 20 bases in between. Germline assignment: CDR1 MDHEN and CDR2 SYDVKM. The CDR3 has 15 residues. The CDR3 DNA sequence: TGTGCCAGCAGTCCCCCAGGGGCAGGGGTTGCTGGCTACACCTTC. It yields the protein CASSPPGAGVAGYTF.